The text below deals with one T cell receptor beta chain. The antigen is undetermined. At one end the junction does not follow the germline gene, possibly because of a read error. Through a sample-barcoded 5' primer and a J-beta primer mix, a second PCR was run for roughly 6 to 12 cycles. TCRdb re-called the 5' RACE reads through MiXCR, storing one row per CDR3 protein. Of some 900,000 distinct CDR3 sequences listed, around 48% are singletons. This record comes from a study of blood T cells in healthy people across ages. Each donor's blood draw was 7.5 to 10 milliliters of peripheral blood. The study's findings and limits: CMV status of donors was unknown, possibly confounding expanded clonotype changes. Total diversity from one million sequenced T cells was likely underestimated.

Sequencing input: blood. This TCR derives from a man younger than 40 in good health.

Here the CDR3 DNA reads TGTACCAGCAGTACCTTAGCGGGGGGGCCTGCAGATACGCAGTATTTT. It translates to CTSSTLAGGPADTQYF. The gene calls are TRBV27 and TRBJ2-3; 11 bases align to TRBD2. The germline V gene encodes CDR1 MNHEY and CDR2 SMNVEV (reference sequence). This CDR3 is 16 amino acids long.